This paragraph covers one T cell receptor (beta chain) sequence. Its antigen is unidentified. Every donor contributed roughly 10 milliliters of peripheral blood by blood draw. The source of the sample is a study of blood T cells in healthy people across ages. Regarding the study as a whole: In these data, TCR beta diversity tracked strongly with naive T cell percentage. TCR beta diversity, measured per million T cells, fell in a roughly linear way with age.

CDR3 length: 13 amino acids. Trimming took 7 bases from V and 7 from J, leaving 14 bases between them. It was with a sample-barcoded 5' primer and a J-beta primer mix that a second PCR of roughly 7 to 11 cycles was run. TCRdb called the 5' RACE reads again in MiXCR, with one record for every CDR3 protein. The sample yields around 2 million distinct CDR3 sequences, approximately 39% seen once. Sequencing was carried out using blood. The V call is TRBV12-3 or TRBV12-4, the J call TRBJ1-5; D might be TRBD1 (6 bases). The sequence was collected from a human donor in good health. Here the CDR3 reads CASISGAGQPQHF. CDR3 DNA: TGTGCCAGCATCTCAGGGGCAGGGCAGCCCCAGCATTTT.